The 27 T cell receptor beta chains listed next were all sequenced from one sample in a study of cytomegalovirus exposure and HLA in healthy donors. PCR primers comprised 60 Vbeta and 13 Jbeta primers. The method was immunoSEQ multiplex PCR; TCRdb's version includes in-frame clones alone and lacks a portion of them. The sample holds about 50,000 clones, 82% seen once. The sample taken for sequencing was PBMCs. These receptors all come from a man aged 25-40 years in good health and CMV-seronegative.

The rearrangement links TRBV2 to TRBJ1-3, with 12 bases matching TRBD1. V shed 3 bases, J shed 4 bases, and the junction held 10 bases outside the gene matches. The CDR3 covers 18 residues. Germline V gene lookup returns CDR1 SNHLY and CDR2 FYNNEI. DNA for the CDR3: TGTGCCAGCAGTGAGGTGGGACAGGGGGCGCCGGGAGGAAACACCATATATTTT. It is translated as CASSEVGQGAPGGNTIYF.

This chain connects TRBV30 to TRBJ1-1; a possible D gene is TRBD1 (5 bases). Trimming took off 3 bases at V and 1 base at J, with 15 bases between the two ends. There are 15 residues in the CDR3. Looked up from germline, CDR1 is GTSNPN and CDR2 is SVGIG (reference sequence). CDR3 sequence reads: CAWRLRSRANTEAFF. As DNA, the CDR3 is TGTGCCTGGAGGTTGAGGTCCAGGGCGAACACTGAAGCTTTCTTT.

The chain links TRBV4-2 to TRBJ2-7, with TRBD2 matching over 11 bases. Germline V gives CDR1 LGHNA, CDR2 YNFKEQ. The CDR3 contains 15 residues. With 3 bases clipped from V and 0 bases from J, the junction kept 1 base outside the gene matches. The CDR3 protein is CASSHGTSGSYEQYF. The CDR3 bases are TGTGCCAGCAGCCATGGGACTAGCGGCTCCTACGAGCAGTACTTC.

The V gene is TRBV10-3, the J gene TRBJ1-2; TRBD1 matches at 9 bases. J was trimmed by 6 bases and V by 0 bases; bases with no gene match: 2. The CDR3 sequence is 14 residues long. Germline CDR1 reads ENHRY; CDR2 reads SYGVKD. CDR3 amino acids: CAISESGDRDGYTF. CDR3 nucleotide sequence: TGTGCCATCAGTGAGTCGGGGGACAGGGATGGCTACACCTTC.

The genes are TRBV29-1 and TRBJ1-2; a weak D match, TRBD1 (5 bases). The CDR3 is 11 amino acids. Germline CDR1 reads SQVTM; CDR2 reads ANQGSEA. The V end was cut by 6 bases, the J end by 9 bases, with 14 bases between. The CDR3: CSVLQGMSYTF. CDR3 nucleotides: TGCAGCGTACTCCAGGGAATGAGCTACACCTTC.

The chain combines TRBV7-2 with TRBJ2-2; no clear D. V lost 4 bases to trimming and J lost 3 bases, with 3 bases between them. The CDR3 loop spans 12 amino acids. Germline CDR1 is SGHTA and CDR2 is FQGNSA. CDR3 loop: CASSSYTGELFF. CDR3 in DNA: TGTGCCAGCAGCTCGTACACCGGGGAGCTGTTTTTT.

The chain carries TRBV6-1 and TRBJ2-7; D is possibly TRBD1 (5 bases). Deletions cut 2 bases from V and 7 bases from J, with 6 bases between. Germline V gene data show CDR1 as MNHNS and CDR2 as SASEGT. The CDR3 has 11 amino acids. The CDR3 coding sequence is TGTGCCAGCAGTGAAAGGGGAGAGCAGTACTTC. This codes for CASSERGEQYF.

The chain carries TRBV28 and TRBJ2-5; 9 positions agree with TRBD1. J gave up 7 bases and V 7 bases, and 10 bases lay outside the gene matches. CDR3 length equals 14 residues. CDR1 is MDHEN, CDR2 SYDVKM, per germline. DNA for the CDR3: TGTGCCAGCATTCCGATAGGGGACAGGGCGACCCAGTACTTC. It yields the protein CASIPIGDRATQYF.

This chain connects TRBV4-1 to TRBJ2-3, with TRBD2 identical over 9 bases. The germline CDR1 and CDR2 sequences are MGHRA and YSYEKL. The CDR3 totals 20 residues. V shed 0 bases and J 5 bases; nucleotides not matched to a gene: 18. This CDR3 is CASSQEWDSGSSWFRDTQYF. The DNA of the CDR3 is TGCGCCAGCAGCCAAGAATGGGATAGCGGGAGCTCTTGGTTTAGAGATACGCAGTATTTT.

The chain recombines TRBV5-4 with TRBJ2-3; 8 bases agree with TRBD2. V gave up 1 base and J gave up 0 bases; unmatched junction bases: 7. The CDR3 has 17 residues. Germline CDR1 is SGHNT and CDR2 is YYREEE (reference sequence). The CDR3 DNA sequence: TGTGCCAGCAGCTTGAAAAAGACTAGCGCGAGCACAGATACGCAGTATTTT. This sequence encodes CASSLKKTSASTDTQYF. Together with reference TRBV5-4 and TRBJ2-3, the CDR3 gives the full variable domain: ETGVTQSPTHLIKTRGQQVTLRCSSQSGHNTVSWYQQALGQGPQFIFQYYREEENGRGNFPPRFSGLQFPNYSSELNVNALELDDSALYLCASSLKKTSASTDTQYFGPGTRLTVL.

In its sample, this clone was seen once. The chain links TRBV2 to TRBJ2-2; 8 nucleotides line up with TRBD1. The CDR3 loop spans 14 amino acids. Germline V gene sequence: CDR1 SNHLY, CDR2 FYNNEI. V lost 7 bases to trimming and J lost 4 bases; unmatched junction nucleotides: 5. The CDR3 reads CASKDRVGTGELFF. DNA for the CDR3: TGTGCCAGCAAGGACAGGGTTGGCACCGGGGAGCTGTTTTTT.

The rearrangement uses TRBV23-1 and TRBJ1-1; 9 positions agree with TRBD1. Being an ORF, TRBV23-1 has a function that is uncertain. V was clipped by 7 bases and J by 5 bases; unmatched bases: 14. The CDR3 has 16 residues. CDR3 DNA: TGCGCCAGCACCTTCCGGGGGACAGGGCCGTGGACTGAAGCTTTCTTT. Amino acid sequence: CASTFRGTGPWTEAFF.

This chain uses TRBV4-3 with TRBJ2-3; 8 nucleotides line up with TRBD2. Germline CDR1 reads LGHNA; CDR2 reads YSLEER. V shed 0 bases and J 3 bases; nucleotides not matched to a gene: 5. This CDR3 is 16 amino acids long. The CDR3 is CASSQELAVQTDTQYF. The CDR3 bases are TGCGCCAGCAGCCAAGAACTAGCGGTTCAAACAGATACGCAGTATTTT.

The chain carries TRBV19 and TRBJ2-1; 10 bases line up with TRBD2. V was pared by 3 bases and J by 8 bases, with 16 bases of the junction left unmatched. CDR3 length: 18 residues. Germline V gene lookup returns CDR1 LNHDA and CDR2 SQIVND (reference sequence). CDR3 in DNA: TGTGCCAGTAGTATCGATGCCGTAGCGGGAGGCCCCACGGATGAGCAGTTCTTC. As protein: CASSIDAVAGGPTDEQFF.

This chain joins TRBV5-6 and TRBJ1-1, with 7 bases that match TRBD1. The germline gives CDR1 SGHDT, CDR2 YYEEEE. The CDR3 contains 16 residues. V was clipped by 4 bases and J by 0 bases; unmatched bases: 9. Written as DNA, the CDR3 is TGTGCCAGCAGCCATGGACAGGTGAGGCTGAACACTGAAGCTTTCTTT. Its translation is CASSHGQVRLNTEAFF.

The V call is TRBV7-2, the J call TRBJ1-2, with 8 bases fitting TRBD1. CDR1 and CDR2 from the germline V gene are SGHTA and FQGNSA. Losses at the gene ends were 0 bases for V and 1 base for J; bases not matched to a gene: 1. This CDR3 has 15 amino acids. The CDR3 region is CASSLATGDNYGYTF. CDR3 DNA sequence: TGTGCCAGCAGCTTAGCGACAGGGGATAACTATGGCTACACCTTC.

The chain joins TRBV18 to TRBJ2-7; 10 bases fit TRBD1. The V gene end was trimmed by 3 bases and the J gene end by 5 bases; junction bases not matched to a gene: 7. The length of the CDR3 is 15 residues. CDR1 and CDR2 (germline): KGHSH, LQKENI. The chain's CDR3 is CASSPQGQGFHEQYF. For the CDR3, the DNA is TGTGCCAGCTCACCCCAGGGACAGGGGTTCCACGAGCAGTACTTC.

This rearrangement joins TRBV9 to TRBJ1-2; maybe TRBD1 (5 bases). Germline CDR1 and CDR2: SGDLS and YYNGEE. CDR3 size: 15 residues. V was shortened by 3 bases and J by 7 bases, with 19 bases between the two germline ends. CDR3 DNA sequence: TGTGCCAGCAGCGCGACCGGGGGTGTTTTTGGTGGCTACACCTTC. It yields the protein CASSATGGVFGGYTF. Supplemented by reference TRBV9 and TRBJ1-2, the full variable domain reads DSGVTQTPKHLITATGQRVTLRCSPRSGDLSVYWYQQSLDQGLQFLIQYYNGEERAKGNILERFSAQQFPDLHSELNLSSLELGDSALYFCASSATGGVFGGYTFGSGTRLTVV.

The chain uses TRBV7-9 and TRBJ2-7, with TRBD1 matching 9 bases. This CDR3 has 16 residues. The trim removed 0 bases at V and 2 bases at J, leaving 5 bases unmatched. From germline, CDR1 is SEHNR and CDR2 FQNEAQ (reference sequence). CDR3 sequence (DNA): TGTGCCAGCAGCTTAGCGCCGGGACAGGGTACCTACGAGCAGTACTTC. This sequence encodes CASSLAPGQGTYEQYF.

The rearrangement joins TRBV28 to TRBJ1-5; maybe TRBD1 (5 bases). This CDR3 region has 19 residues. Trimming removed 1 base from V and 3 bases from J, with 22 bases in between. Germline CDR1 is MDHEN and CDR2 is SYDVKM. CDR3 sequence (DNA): TGTGCCAGCAGTTTATTATCCGGCCAGGCGAAGGGGTCCAATCAGCCCCAGCATTTT. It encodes CASSLLSGQAKGSNQPQHF.

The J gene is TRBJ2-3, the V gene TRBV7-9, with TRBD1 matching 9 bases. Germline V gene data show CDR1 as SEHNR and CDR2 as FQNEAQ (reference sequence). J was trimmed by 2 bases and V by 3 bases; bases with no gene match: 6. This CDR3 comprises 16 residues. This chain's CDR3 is CASSFQTGGDTDTQYF. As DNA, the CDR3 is TGTGCCAGCAGCTTCCAGACAGGGGGGGACACAGATACGCAGTATTTT.

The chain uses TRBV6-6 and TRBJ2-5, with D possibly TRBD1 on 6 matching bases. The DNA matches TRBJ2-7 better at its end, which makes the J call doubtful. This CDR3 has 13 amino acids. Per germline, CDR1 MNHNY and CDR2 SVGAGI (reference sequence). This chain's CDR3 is CASSSDRFYEQYF. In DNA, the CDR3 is TGTGCCAGCAGTTCCGACAGGTTCTACGAGCAGTACTTC.

The CDR3 nucleotides are TGTGCCAGTACCCCCAGGGGAGGGTTGGGGATGAACACTGAAGCTTTCTTT. This sequence encodes CASTPRGGLGMNTEAFF. The chain employs TRBV19 and TRBJ1-1; D may be TRBD1 (6 bases). The germline V gene has CDR1 LNHDA and CDR2 SQIVND (reference sequence). V lost 7 bases and J 0 bases, leaving 21 bases between the germline ends. The CDR3 has 17 amino acids.

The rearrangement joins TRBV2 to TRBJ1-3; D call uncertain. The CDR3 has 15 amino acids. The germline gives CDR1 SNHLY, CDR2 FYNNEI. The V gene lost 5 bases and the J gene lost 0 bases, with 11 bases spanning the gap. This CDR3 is CASSNDGSSGNTIYF. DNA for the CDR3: TGTGCCAGCAGTAACGACGGGAGCTCTGGAAACACCATATATTTT.

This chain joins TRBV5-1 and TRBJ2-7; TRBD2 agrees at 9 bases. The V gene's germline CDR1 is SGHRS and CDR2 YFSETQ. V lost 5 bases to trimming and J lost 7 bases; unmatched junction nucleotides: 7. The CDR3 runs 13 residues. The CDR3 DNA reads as TGCGCCAGCAGTTCGCGGGAGGGCAGGGAGCAGTACTTC. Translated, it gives CASSSREGREQYF.

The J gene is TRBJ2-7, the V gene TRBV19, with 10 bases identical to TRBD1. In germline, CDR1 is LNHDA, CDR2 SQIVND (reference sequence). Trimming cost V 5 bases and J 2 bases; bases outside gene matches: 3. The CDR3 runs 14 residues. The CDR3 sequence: CASSRQGAAYEQYF. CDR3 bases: TGTGCCAGTAGTCGACAGGGGGCCGCCTACGAGCAGTACTTC.

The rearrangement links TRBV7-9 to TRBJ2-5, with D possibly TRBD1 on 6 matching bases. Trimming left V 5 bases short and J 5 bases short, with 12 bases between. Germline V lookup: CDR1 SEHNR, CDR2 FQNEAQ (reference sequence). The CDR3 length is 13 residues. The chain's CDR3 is CASSLQGRETQYF. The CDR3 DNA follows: TGTGCCAGCAGCCTACAGGGACGGGAGACCCAGTACTTC.